The rows below give T cell receptor beta chains drawn from one sample of a study of T-cell memory formation after mild COVID-19. TCRdb re-analysed the 5' RACE reads in MiXCR, keeping a single row per CDR3 protein. The sample lists under 600,000 distinct CDR3 sequences, about 20% occurring once. Sequenced material: PBMCs or a T cell subset sorted from them (not recorded which). These receptor sequences come from an adult woman who had mild COVID-19 (a few samples of this study predate the infection). Cell type and time point are not known. Both conserved end residues are part of each CDR3. Fields, in order: clone size, J gene, V gene, D gene, CDR3 DNA, CDR3 protein. A D gene is named only where the DNA matches it firmly. A row's size may be missing; if present it is once, few, many or a size class.

few | TRBJ2-2 | TRBV2 | NA | TGTGCCAGCAGTGGGCGGGGTGGAGTCACCGGGGAGCTGTTTTTT | CASSGRGGVTGELFF
NA | TRBJ2-1 | TRBV14 | NA | TGTGCCAGCAGCCAAGAAAGGGGCTTATTCAATGAGCAGTTCTTC | CASSQERGLFNEQFF
few | TRBJ2-3 | TRBV6-5 | NA | TGTGCCAGCAGTCCTCTCTACAAGACAGATACGCAGTATTTT | CASSPLYKTDTQYF
few | TRBJ2-1 | TRBV28 | TRBD2 | TGTGCCAGCATGACTAGCGGGAGCGGTCACAATGAGCAGTTCTTC | CASMTSGSGHNEQFF
few | TRBJ2-4 | TRBV12-3/TRBV12-4 | NA | TGTGCCAGCACCTGGGTCGGACGAGCCAAAAACATTCAGTACTTC | CASTWVGRAKNIQYF
few | TRBJ1-3 | TRBV5-1 | NA | TGCGCCAGCAGCTTGGAGACTCTCACGCGGGGAAACACCATATATTTT | CASSLETLTRGNTIYF
few | TRBJ2-2 | TRBV6-2/TRBV6-3 | NA | TGTGCCAGCAGTTGGGGACCACGGGGCGGGGAGCTGTTTTTT | CASSWGPRGGELFF
NA | TRBJ2-3 | TRBV24-1 | TRBD1 | TGTGCCACCATGAACACAGGGGACCCAGATACGCAGTATTTT | CATMNTGDPDTQYF
NA | TRBJ1-1 | TRBV20-1 | NA | TGCAGTGCCCGTGTCGCCCTCCTGAACACTGAAGCTTTCTTT | CSARVALLNTEAFF
few | TRBJ1-1 | TRBV12-3/TRBV12-4 | NA | TGTGCCAGCAGAAAAACATCGAACACTGAAGCTTTCTTT | CASRKTSNTEAFF
NA | TRBJ1-2 | TRBV7-3 | NA | TGTGCCAGCAGCTTCGGCAAGCTCGATGGCTACACCTTC | CASSFGKLDGYTF
many | TRBJ2-7 | TRBV12-3/TRBV12-4 | NA | TGTGCCAGCAGTTCTACACGGTCATACGAGCAGTACTTC | CASSSTRSYEQYF
few | TRBJ1-2 | TRBV20-1 | NA | TGCAGTGCTCGCCCGGAGACACACCTTCTCTATGGCTACACCTTC | CSARPETHLLYGYTF
NA | TRBJ2-1 | TRBV11-2 | TRBD2 | TGTGCCAGCAGCTTACGGCGGGGGGTTCGGTACAATGAGCAGTTCTTC | CASSLRRGVRYNEQFF
NA | TRBJ2-7 | TRBV5-1 | TRBD2 | TGCGCCAGCAGCTTGGGCCCTGGAGCGGGGTACGAGCAGTACTTC | CASSLGPGAGYEQYF
few | TRBJ2-1 | TRBV5-8 | NA | TGTGCCAGCAGCTTGGAGGCCCTCCGGCGGTACAATGAGCAGTTCTTC | CASSLEALRRYNEQFF
few | TRBJ1-1 | TRBV5-5 | NA | TGTGCCAGCAGGGGGAATCTGAACACTGAAGCTTTCTTT | CASRGNLNTEAFF
NA | TRBJ2-5 | TRBV7-8 | NA | TGTGCCAGCAGCTTAGGATCGCGGGTTCAAGAGACCCAGTACTTC | CASSLGSRVQETQYF
NA | TRBJ2-7 | TRBV23-1 | NA | TGCGCCAGCAGTCAATCGAGACCAGTGGCCCGCTACGAGCAGTACTTC | CASSQSRPVARYEQYF
NA | TRBJ2-3 | TRBV4-3 | NA | TGCGCCAGCAGCCCCCGCGGGGGCTTCGGAGATACGCAGTATTTT | CASSPRGGFGDTQYF
few | TRBJ2-3 | TRBV20-1 | TRBD2 | TGCAGTGCTAGACCCGATCCATTCGGGCCGTGGGCTAGCGGGCCGATGGATACGCAGTATTTT | CSARPDPFGPWASGPMDTQYF
few | TRBJ2-1 | TRBV6-1 | NA | TGTGCCAGCAGTGTCGCGTGGGGCTCCTTCAGCTCCTACAATGAGCAGTTCTTC | CASSVAWGSFSSYNEQFF
few | TRBJ2-3 | TRBV18 | NA | TGTGCCAGCTCACCCGTCCGGGACTGGAGTCGCACAGATACGCAGTATTTT | CASSPVRDWSRTDTQYF
few | TRBJ2-2 | TRBV12-3/TRBV12-4 | NA | TGTGCCAGCAGATTAGACGGGGCCGGGGAGCTGTTTTTT | CASRLDGAGELFF
NA | TRBJ2-7 | TRBV4-1 | TRBD1 | TGCGCCAGCAGCCAAGAGTACTTGACAGGGATTTACGAGCAGTACTTC | CASSQEYLTGIYEQYF
many | TRBJ2-7 | TRBV3-1 | TRBD2 | TGTGCCAGCAGCCGTCGTGGACTAGCGGGAGGGCCCTCGGGAAACGAGCAGTACTTC | CASSRRGLAGGPSGNEQYF
NA | TRBJ2-7 | TRBV20-1 | TRBD2 | TGCAGTGCTTCCTCCGGGACTAGCGGGGGGTACGAGCAGTACTTC | CSASSGTSGGYEQYF
NA | TRBJ2-7 | TRBV21-1 | NA | TGTGCCAGCAGCAAAGTTTCCAACGAGCAGTACTTC | CASSKVSNEQYF
NA | TRBJ1-2 | TRBV19 | NA | TGTGCCAGTAGTCCCCAGACAGGTCAAGGCTACACCTTC | CASSPQTGQGYTF
few | TRBJ2-2 | TRBV27 | TRBD1 | TGTGCCAGCAGTTTTCAGGGGGCGGCCGGGGAGCTGTTTTTT | CASSFQGAAGELFF
NA | TRBJ2-5 | TRBV20-1 | NA | TGCAGTGCTAAGGACCCAGGCGGGGGCGGCGAGACCCAGTACTTC | CSAKDPGGGGETQYF
NA | TRBJ1-2 | TRBV7-9 | TRBD1 | TGTGCCAGCAGCTTAATAGGGGACAGGGGGACCATCTATGGCTACACCTTC | CASSLIGDRGTIYGYTF
few | TRBJ2-7 | TRBV9 | TRBD1 | TGTGCCAGCAGCGCAGGACAGGGGGCGTTCTACGAGCAGTACTTC | CASSAGQGAFYEQYF
few | TRBJ1-2 | TRBV6-5 | NA | TGTGCCAGCAGTTACTCCGGGGTGCGGTCCCTCGACTATGGCTACACCTTC | CASSYSGVRSLDYGYTF
NA | TRBJ1-6 | TRBV12-3/TRBV12-4 | TRBD1 | TGTGCCAGCAGCCAGGGACAGAGGAATTCACCCCTCCACTTT | CASSQGQRNSPLHF
many | TRBJ2-2 | TRBV2 | NA | TGTGCCAGCAGTGAAGCCCGTGGACTACTTGGGTTCACCGGGGAGCTGTTTTTT | CASSEARGLLGFTGELFF
NA | TRBJ2-1 | TRBV7-2 | NA | TGTGCCAGCAGCCCCAGAGGCGGGTGGGCCTACAATGAGCAGTTCTTC | CASSPRGGWAYNEQFF
NA | TRBJ1-1 | TRBV12-3/TRBV12-4 | TRBD1 | TGTGCCAGCAGCCCCGGACAGGACTATTTACCTTACACTGAAGCTTTCTTT | CASSPGQDYLPYTEAFF
few | TRBJ2-3 | TRBV27 | TRBD2 | TGTGCCAGCAGTACGCCCGGGACTAGCGGCACAGATACGCAGTATTTT | CASSTPGTSGTDTQYF
many | TRBJ1-1 | TRBV5-4 | TRBD1 | TGTGCCAGCAGCCCTTACAACAGGGGAGAAGCTTTCTTT | CASSPYNRGEAFF
NA | TRBJ2-1 | TRBV7-3 | TRBD2 | TGTGCCAGCAGCTTATCGGGACTAGGAGGCAATGAGCAGTTCTTC | CASSLSGLGGNEQFF
few | TRBJ1-2 | TRBV20-1 | NA | TGCAGTGCTAGTACTGGAGGCGGCTATGGCTACACCTTC | CSASTGGGYGYTF
few | TRBJ1-5 | TRBV6-6 | NA | TGTGCCAGCAGAAGACAGGAACTTAATCAGCCCCAGCATTTT | CASRRQELNQPQHF
few | TRBJ2-7 | TRBV12-3/TRBV12-4 | TRBD1 | TGTGCCAGCGGTCTAGGACAGGGAGGTTACGAGCAGTACTTC | CASGLGQGGYEQYF
NA | TRBJ2-2 | TRBV30 | NA | TGTGCCTGGAAAGCCTCGGGAGCTATCTACCCCGGGGAGCTGTTTTTT | CAWKASGAIYPGELFF
few | TRBJ1-1 | TRBV20-1 | NA | TGCAGTGTTCAGGGGTTAGGGGGCACTGAAGCTTTCTTT | CSVQGLGGTEAFF
NA | TRBJ1-4 | TRBV5-1 | NA | TGCGCCAGCAGCTTTCGGACGGCTAGGAATGAAAAACTGTTTTTT | CASSFRTARNEKLFF
few | TRBJ1-1 | TRBV24-1 | NA | TGTGCCACCAGTGGAGGACACGGGGGGCTTAACACTGAAGCTTTCTTT | CATSGGHGGLNTEAFF
NA | TRBJ1-5 | TRBV4-1 | NA | TGCGCCAGCAGCCAAGATTTCGGGGGGCGCCTCAATCAGCCCCAGCATTTT | CASSQDFGGRLNQPQHF
few | TRBJ2-1 | TRBV7-9 | NA | TGTGCCAGCAGCTTAGACACGGGAACGAGTCAGCAGTTCTTC | CASSLDTGTSQQFF
NA | TRBJ1-3 | TRBV24-1 | NA | TGTGCCACCAGCCCGGATCTTGGAAACACCATATATTTT | CATSPDLGNTIYF
NA | TRBJ1-6 | TRBV3-1 | NA | TGTGCCAGCAGCCAGAGCCCGTTTTCGCCCCTCCACTTT | CASSQSPFSPLHF
few | TRBJ2-7 | TRBV6-5 | TRBD2 | TGTGCCAGCAGTCCCCGGGGTAGCGGGACCTACGAGCAGTACTTC | CASSPRGSGTYEQYF
many | TRBJ2-2 | TRBV11-1 | NA | TGTGCCAGCAGCCGTAAGGGGAACACCGGGGAGCTGTTTTTT | CASSRKGNTGELFF
NA | TRBJ1-5 | TRBV20-1 | TRBD1 | TGCAGTGCTGACAGGGCGACGGGCAATCAGCCCCAGCATTTT | CSADRATGNQPQHF
many | TRBJ2-1 | TRBV5-1 | TRBD2 | TGCGCCAGCAGCTTCGGACGGGGGGGCGTCGACAATGAGCAGTTCTTC | CASSFGRGGVDNEQFF
NA | TRBJ1-1 | TRBV7-9 | NA | TGTGCCAGCAACTCACCTGGAAACACTGAAGCTTTCTTT | CASNSPGNTEAFF